This TCR beta chain was recorded in a study of blood T cell repertoires in COVID-19 (dated by TCRdb to between 2020 and 2021). Background on the whole study: Samples from collaborators originated in the United States, Italy and Spain and spanned both the acute and convalescent phases of COVID-19. The prospective study material was composed of cDNA or gDNA derived from T cells, B-cell-depleted T cells, or PBMCs. The dataset comprised deeply sampled blood TCRbeta repertoires from subjects exposed to, actively infected with, or recovered from COVID-19. The repertoires were released in a freely available public database meant as a resource for research on the immune response to SARS-CoV-2. Samples were obtained from the ongoing ImmuneRACE study (first 160 participants) and from some 1,300 subjects provided by 6 global collaborators. Nearly every sample came with metadata listing a de-identified subject ID, COVID-19 status, age in years and sex. HLA class I and class II types, where available, came from metadata supplied by the sample provider rather than from assay-based typing.

As to this clone: Its recognized antigen is unknown. Within one base of it there is no much larger clone, and no base qualities were kept.

Including cysteine and phenylalanine, the CDR3 has 13 amino acids. Of all the DNA, just the CDR3 is kept, 39 bases in frame from base 1. A distance of 11 bases separates the germline ends of V and J, which lose 3 bases and 6 bases respectively. Collaborating institutions collected whole blood in K2EDTA tubes following their own protocols. For TCRbeta analysis, collaborator samples were shipped as frozen whole blood, as isolated PBMCs, or as DNA extracted from either sample type. The immunoSEQ Assay, a bias-controlled multiplex PCR, was used to amplify TCRbeta CDR3 regions from genomic DNA. The authors processed their data as follows. Nucleated cell counts per sample were estimated from amplification of reference gene primers within the assay. To quantify the absolute abundance of each unique TCRbeta CDR3 rearrangement, sequence reads were collapsed and filtered. For each sample, productive Simpson clonality was calculated as the square root of Simpson's diversity index over productive rearrangements. TCRdb carries this immuneACCESS record with in-frame sequences only. Its versions omit some clonotypes, under half of them owing to an unresolved V gene in the studies checked, with the rest unexplained. That table supplies the V and J calls and clone size; D and trimming were determined from the DNA. This sample comprises approximately 62,000 clones, 76% of them detected only once. 5.5% to 7% of the sample comes from the top ten.

On the study overall, not on this receptor specifically: How much clinical and demographic metadata was included differed by source and by participant, and the metadata was provided uncurated.

This sequence originates from a woman in her forties or fifties with active or convalescent COVID-19. What was sequenced was peripheral blood. The rearrangement joined TRBV12-3 or TRBV12-4 to TRBJ1-2; the D gene remains uncertain. Here is the DNA: TGTGCCAGCAGTTTTAGGAGGGAGGATGGCTACACCTTC. It translates as CASSFRREDGYTF.